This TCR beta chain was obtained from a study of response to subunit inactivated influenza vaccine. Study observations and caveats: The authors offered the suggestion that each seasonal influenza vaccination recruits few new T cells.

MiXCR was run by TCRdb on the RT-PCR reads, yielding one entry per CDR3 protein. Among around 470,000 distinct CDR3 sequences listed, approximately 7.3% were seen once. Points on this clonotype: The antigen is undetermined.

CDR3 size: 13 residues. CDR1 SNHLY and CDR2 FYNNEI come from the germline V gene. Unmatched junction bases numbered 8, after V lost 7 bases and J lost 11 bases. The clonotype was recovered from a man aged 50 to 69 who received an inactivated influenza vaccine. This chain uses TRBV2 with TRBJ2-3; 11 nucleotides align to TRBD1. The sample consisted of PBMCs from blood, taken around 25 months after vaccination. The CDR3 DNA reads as TGTGCCAGCAAGGGACAGGGGGAAGGACAGCAGTATTTT. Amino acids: CASKGQGEGQQYF. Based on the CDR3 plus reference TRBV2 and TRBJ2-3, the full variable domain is EPEVTQTPSHQVTQMGQEVILRCVPISNHLYFYWYRQILGQKVEFLVSFYNNEISEKSEIFDDQFSVERPDGSNFTLKIRSTKLEDSAMYFCASKGQGEGQQYFGPGTRLTVL.